This T cell receptor (beta chain) stems from a study of radiation and T cells in renal cell carcinoma. Background on the study: Nephrectomy followed 15 Gy stereotactic body radiation by 4 weeks. General observations from the study: Without pretreatment biopsies, baseline tumor clonotype presence was undetermined. From baseline, blood top tumor clonotypes peaked at 2 weeks post-radiation.

In the case of this clone: Its antigen remains unidentified.

There are 13 residues in the CDR3. The germline V gene has CDR1 MNHNY and CDR2 SVGAGI (reference sequence). V dropped 6 bases and J dropped 5 bases, with 13 bases sitting between them. Sequencing used immunoSEQ multiplex PCR; TCRdb keeps in-frame clones, though not all of them. The sample lists 100,000 to 150,000 clones, 81% occurring once. Time point: blood 2 weeks post-SBRT. Noted treatment: 15 Gy SBRT to primary tumor, nephrectomy 4 weeks later. V and J are TRBV6-6 and TRBJ2-5; D is perhaps TRBD1 (6 bases). The sample consisted of blood, taken from a patient whose treatment included radiotherapy and nephrectomy. The clonotype was recovered from a man aged 45-60 years with renal cell carcinoma. The CDR3 reads CASRTQGPETQYF. As DNA, the CDR3 is TGTGCCAGCAGAACACAGGGCCCCGAGACCCAGTACTTC.